The clone carrying this T cell receptor (beta chain) came up a few times. Its antigen is still unknown. This sample is part of a study of regulatory T cells in long-lasting Graves disease. This CDR3 spans 15 amino acids. CDR1 and CDR2 from the germline V gene are SGHTA and FQGNSA. The V end was cut by 5 bases, the J end by 8 bases, with 18 bases between. CDR3 regions were amplified by Arm-PCR using iRepertoire HTBI primers to build TCR beta libraries. Original processing methods: Around 59 TRBV and approximately 13 TRBJ segments were identified across samples. One entry per CDR3 protein, called by TCRdb with MiXCR from the multiplex PCR reads. TCRdb, rather than the study authors, made the V and J calls. Of under 250,000 distinct CDR3 sequences listed, 20% were seen once; the top ten hold more than 11%. Study-level results: Favored usage of TRBV28, TRBJ1-2 and TRBJ2-5 was recorded in persistent disease. Only a small sample size was used, which may have cut accuracy.

Time point of the sample: newly diagnosed GD, antithyroid drugs for less than 3 months. After RNA was extracted from PBMCs, the TCR library was made from it. This clonotype was obtained from a female donor with Graves disease. The rearrangement links TRBV7-2 to TRBJ1-4, with D hard to call. Sequenced material: peripheral blood mononuclear cells (PBMCs), taken at new diagnosis, from a patient treated with antithyroid drugs. The CDR3 protein is CASSLSDNIEEKLFF. CDR3 bases: TGTGCCAGCAGCCTATCCGACAATATAGAAGAAAAACTGTTTTTT.